The present entry profiles one T cell receptor (beta chain) with its context. The data are from a study of blood T cell repertoires in COVID-19. Original analysis: Amplification of reference gene primers was used by the study to estimate nucleated cell counts. Repertoires were generated with immunoSEQ multiplex PCR, while TCRdb's copy carries only in-frame clones and drops some. V, J and clone size were drawn from that table, and D and trimming were deduced from the DNA. The data contain approximately 180,000 clones, around 84% of them singletons. There are 13 residues in the CDR3. Trimming cost V 6 bases and J 3 bases, with 9 bases left between them. The study drew participants aged about 18 to 89 years from some 24 US areas. The study counted Cohort 3 donors as recovered given two negative PCRs, clearance, or symptom resolution.

The chain links TRBV12-3 or TRBV12-4 to TRBJ1-3, with D tentatively TRBD1 (5 bases). The source material was PBMCs or T cells enriched from blood (not recorded which). The source of this sequence is a man between 45 and 60 years old who had recovered from COVID-19. The CDR3 protein is CASRRTGGNTIYF. Written as DNA, the CDR3 is TGTGCCAGCAGAAGAACAGGTGGAAACACCATATATTTT.